The TCR beta chain under discussion was sequenced for a study of shared clonotypes between healthy human individuals. Study findings and constraints: A limitation of the genetic and exposure-history diversity represented arose from few donors.

V lost 5 bases to trimming and J lost 2 bases, with 10 bases between them. This CDR3 is 15 amino acids long. Germline V gene data show CDR1 as LNHNV and CDR2 as YYDKDF (reference sequence). With regard to this clone: Antigen unknown.

Generated by immunoSEQ multiplex PCR, the TCRdb table keeps only in-frame clones and is missing some. The data contain roughly 2,500,000 clones, under 95% of them seen just once; the ten biggest clones take up approximately 0.35%. This receptor was taken from a man between 18 and 29 years old in good health. Some clones in this sample may be carry-over from other donors' samples. The chain employs TRBV15 and TRBJ2-6; D unresolved. The sample comprised naive CD4+ T cells from PBMCs. Subset indicated: CD45RA+ positively selected. The CDR3 nucleotides are TGTGCCACCAGCGCCCGAGGTCCTGGGGCCAACGTCCTGACTTTC. Its protein is CATSARGPGANVLTF.